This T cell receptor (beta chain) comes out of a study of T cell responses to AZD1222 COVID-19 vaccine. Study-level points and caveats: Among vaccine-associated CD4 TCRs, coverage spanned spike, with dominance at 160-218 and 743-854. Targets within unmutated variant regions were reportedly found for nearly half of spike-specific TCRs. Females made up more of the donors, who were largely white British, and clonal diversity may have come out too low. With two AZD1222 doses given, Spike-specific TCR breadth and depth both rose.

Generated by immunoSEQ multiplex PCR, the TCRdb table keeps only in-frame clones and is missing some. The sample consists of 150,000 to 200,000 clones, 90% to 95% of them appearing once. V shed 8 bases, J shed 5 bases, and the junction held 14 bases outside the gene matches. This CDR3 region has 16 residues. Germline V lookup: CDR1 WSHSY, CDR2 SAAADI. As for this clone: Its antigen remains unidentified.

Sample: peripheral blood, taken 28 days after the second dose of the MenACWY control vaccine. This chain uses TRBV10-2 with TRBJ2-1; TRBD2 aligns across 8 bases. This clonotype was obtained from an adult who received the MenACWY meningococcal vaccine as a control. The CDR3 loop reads CASSKVRSGSHNEQFF. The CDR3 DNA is TGCGCCAGCTCAAAGGTGAGGAGCGGGAGCCACAATGAGCAGTTCTTC.